The sequence of this T cell receptor (beta chain) was determined in a study of T cell responses to AZD1222 COVID-19 vaccine. The CDR3 contains 17 residues. Trimming pared 3 bases from V and 7 bases from J, leaving 21 bases between. Germline assignment: CDR1 MGHRA and CDR2 YSYEKL. Assay: immunoSEQ multiplex PCR; the TCRdb copy retains only in-frame clones and omits some. The table records about 130,000 clones, around nine tenths of them present only once. This chain connects TRBV4-1 to TRBJ1-4; TRBD1 is a possible D gene (5 bases). Sequenced material: peripheral blood, taken on day 0 of AZD1222 vaccination. This TCR derives from an adult in good health. CDR3: CASSQIDWSQGGEKLFF. DNA for the CDR3: TGCGCCAGCAGCCAGATTGACTGGAGCCAGGGAGGTGAAAAACTGTTTTTT.